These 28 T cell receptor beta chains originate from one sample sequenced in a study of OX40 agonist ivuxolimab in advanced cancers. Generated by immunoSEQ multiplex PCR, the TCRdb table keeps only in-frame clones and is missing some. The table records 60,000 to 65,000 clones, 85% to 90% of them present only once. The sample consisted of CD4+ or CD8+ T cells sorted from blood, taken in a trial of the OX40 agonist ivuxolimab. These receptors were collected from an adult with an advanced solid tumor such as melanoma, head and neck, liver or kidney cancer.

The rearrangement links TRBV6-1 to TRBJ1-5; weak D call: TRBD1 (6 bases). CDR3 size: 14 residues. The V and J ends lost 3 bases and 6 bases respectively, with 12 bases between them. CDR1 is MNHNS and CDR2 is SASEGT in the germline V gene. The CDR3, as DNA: TGTGCCAGCAGTGACACAGGGTTAAGTCAGCCCCAGCATTTT. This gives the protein CASSDTGLSQPQHF.

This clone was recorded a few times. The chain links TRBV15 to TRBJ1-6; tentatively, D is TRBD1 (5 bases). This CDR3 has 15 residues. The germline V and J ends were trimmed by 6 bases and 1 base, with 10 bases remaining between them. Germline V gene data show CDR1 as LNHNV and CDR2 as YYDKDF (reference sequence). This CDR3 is CATRDIGSYNSPLHF. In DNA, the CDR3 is TGTGCCACCAGGGACATCGGGTCCTATAATTCACCCCTCCACTTT.

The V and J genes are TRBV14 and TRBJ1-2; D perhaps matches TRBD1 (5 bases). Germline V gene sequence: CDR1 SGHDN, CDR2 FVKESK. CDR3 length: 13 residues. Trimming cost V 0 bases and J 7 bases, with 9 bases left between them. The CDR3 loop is CASSQDDRAGYTF. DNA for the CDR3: TGTGCCAGCAGCCAAGACGACAGAGCTGGCTACACCTTC.

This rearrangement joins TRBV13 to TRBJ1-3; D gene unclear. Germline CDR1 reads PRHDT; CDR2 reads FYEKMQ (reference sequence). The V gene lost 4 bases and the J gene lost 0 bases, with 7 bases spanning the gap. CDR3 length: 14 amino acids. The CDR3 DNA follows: TGTGCCAGCAGCTCTGAAATCTCTGGAAACACCATATATTTT. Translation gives CASSSEISGNTIYF.

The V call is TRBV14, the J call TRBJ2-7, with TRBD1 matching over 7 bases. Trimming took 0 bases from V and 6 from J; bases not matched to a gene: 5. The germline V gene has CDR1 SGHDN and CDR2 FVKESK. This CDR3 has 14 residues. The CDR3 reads CASSQDLAGGEQYF. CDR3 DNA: TGTGCCAGCAGCCAAGACCTGGCAGGGGGCGAGCAGTACTTC.

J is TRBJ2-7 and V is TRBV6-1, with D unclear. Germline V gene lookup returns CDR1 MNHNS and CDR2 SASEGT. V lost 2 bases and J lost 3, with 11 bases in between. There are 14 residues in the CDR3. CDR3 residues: CASSESAHLYEQYF. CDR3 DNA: TGTGCCAGCAGTGAATCGGCCCATCTCTACGAGCAGTACTTC.

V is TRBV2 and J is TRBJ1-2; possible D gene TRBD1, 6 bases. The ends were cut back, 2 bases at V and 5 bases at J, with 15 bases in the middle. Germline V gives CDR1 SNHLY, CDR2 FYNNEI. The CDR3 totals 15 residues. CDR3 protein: CASSEHLGGGYGYTF. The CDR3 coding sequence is TGTGCCAGCAGTGAACATTTGGGGGGCGGATATGGCTACACCTTC.

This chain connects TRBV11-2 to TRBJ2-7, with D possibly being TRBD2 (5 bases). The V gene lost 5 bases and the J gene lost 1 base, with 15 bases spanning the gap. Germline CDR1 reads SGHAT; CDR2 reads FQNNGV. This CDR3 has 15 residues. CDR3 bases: TGTGCCAGCAGCGCACAAAGCGGTCGGTCCTACGAGCAGTACTTC. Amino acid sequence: CASSAQSGRSYEQYF. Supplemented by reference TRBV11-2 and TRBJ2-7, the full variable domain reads EAGVAQSPRYKIIEKRQSVAFWCNPISGHATLYWYQQILGQGPKLLIQFQNNGVVDDSQLPKDRFSAERLKGVDSTLKIQPAKLEDSAVYLCASSAQSGRSYEQYFGPGTRLTVT.

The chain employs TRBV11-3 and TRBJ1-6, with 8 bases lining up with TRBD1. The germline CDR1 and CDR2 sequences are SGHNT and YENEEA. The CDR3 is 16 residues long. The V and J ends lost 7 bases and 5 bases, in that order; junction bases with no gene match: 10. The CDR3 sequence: CASNNPGGRDNSPLHF. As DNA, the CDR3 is TGTGCCAGCAATAACCCAGGGGGCAGAGATAATTCACCCCTCCACTTT.

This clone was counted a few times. Here the CDR3 DNA reads TGTGCCAGCAGTTTAAAACTGTCGGGGGAGCAGTACTTC. It encodes CASSLKLSGEQYF. The rearrangement uses TRBV27 and TRBJ2-7, with D perhaps matching TRBD2 (5 bases). This CDR3 is 13 amino acids long. V dropped 2 bases and J dropped 7 bases, with 12 bases sitting between them. Per the germline V gene, CDR1 is MNHEY and CDR2 is SMNVEV (reference sequence).

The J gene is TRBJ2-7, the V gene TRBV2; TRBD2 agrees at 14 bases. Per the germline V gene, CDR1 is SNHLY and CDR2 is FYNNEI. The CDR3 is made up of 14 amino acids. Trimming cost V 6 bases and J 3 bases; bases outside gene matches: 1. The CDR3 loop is CASRGTSGSYEQYF. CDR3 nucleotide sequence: TGTGCCAGCAGAGGGACTAGCGGGAGCTACGAGCAGTACTTC.

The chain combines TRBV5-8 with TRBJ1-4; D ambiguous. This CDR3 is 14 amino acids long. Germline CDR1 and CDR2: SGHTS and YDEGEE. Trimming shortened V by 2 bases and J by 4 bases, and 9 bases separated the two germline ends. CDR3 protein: CASSFRAFNEKLFF. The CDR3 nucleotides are TGTGCCAGCAGCTTTAGGGCTTTTAATGAAAAACTGTTTTTT.

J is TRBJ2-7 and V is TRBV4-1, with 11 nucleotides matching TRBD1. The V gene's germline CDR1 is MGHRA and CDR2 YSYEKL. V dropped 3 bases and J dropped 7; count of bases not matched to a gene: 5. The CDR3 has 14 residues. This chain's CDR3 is CASSHLGQGEEQYF. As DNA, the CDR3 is TGCGCCAGCAGCCACCTGGGACAGGGGGAGGAGCAGTACTTC.

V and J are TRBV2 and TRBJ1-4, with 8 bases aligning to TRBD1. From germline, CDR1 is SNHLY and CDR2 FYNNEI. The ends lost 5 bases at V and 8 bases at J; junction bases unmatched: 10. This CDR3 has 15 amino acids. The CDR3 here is CASSPDRVSREKLFF. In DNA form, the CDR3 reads TGTGCCAGCAGTCCGGACAGGGTATCTAGGGAAAAACTGTTTTTT.

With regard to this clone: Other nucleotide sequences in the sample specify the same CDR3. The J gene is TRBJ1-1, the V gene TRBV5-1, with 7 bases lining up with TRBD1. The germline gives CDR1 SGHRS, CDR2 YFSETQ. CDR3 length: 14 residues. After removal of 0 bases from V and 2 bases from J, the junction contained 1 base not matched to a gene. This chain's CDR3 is CASSLAGGNTEAFF. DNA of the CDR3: TGCGCCAGCAGCTTGGCAGGGGGAAACACTGAAGCTTTCTTT. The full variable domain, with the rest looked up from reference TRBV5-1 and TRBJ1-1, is KAGVTQTPRYLIKTRGQQVTLSCSPISGHRSVSWYQQTPGQGLQFLFEYFSETQRNKGNFPGRFSGRQFSNSRSEMNVSTLELGDSALYLCASSLAGGNTEAFFGQGTRLTVV.

CDR3 sequence: CAVSGETDTQYF. The CDR3 DNA reads TGTGCCGTTAGCGGGGAGACAGATACGCAGTATTTT. The chain recombines TRBV10-3 with TRBJ2-3; the match to TRBD2 covers 8 bases. The CDR3 totals 12 residues. Germline V gene sequence: CDR1 ENHRY, CDR2 SYGVKD. Unmatched junction bases numbered 4, after V lost 11 bases and J lost 3 bases.

CDR3 nucleotide sequence: TGTGCCAGCAGCGTAGAACAGGGTGGTACAGATACGCAGTATTTT. Its translation: CASSVEQGGTDTQYF. The chain is built from TRBV9 and TRBJ2-3; tentative D call: TRBD1 (6 bases). The V end was cut by 0 bases, the J end by 3 bases, with 11 bases between. CDR1 is SGDLS, CDR2 YYNGEE, per germline. CDR3 length: 15 residues.

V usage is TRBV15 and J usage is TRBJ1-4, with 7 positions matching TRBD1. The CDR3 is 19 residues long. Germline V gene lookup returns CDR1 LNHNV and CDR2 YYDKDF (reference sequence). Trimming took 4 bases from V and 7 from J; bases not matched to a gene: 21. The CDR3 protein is CATSNRAGQLRDQLEKLFF. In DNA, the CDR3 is TGTGCCACCAGCAACCGGGCGGGACAGCTCAGGGATCAACTTGAAAAACTGTTTTTT.

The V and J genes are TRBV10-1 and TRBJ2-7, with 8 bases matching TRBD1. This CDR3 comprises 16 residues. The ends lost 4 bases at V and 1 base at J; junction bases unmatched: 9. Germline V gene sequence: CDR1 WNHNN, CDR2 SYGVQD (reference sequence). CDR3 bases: TGCGCCAGCAGTGGGCCACAGGGGGTAGGATCCTACGAGCAGTACTTC. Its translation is CASSGPQGVGSYEQYF.

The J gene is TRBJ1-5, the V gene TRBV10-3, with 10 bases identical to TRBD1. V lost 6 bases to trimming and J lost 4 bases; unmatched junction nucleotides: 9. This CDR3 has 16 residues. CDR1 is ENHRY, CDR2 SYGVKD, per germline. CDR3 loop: CAISSGTGAGNQPQHF. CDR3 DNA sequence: TGTGCCATCAGCTCCGGGACAGGGGCCGGGAATCAGCCCCAGCATTTT.

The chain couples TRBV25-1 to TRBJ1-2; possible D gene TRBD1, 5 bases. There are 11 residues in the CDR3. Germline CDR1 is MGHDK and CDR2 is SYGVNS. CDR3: CAVTGPGGYTF. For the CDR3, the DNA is TGTGCAGTAACAGGCCCGGGTGGCTACACCTTC.

The CDR3 DNA sequence: TGTGCCAGCATGCCCCGGGACATCGCCTACGAGCAGTACTTC. Protein product: CASMPRDIAYEQYF. The rearrangement links TRBV6-5 to TRBJ2-7; maybe TRBD1 (6 bases). V shed 7 bases and J shed 2 bases, with 15 bases lying between them. This CDR3 comprises 14 residues. The germline V gene encodes CDR1 MNHEY and CDR2 SVGAGI.

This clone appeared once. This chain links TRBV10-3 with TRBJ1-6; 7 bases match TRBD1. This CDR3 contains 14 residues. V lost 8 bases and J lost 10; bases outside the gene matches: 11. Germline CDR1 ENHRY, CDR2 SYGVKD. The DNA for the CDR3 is TGTGCCATCCGACGACAGGGTGAAGGGTCACCCCTCCACTTT. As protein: CAIRRQGEGSPLHF.

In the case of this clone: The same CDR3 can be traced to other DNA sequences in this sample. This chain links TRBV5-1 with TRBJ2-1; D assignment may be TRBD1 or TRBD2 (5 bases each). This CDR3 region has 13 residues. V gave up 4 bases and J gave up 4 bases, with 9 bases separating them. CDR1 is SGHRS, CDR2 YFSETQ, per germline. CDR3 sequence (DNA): TGCGCCAGCAGCCTGGGACCTTACAATGAGCAGTTCTTC. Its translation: CASSLGPYNEQFF.

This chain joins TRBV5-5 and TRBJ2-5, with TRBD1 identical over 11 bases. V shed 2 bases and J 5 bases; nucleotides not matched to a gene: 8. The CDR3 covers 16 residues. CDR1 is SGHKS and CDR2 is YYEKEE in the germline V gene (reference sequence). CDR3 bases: TGTGCCAGCAGCTTACTAACCGGGACAGGGGGGGAGACCCAGTACTTC. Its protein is CASSLLTGTGGETQYF.

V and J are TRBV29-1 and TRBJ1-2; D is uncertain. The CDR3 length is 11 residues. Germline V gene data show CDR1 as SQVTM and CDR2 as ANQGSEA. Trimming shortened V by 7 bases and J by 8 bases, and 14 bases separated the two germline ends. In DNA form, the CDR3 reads TGCAGCGCCCAGACCCGGGAGGGCTACACCTTC. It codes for CSAQTREGYTF.

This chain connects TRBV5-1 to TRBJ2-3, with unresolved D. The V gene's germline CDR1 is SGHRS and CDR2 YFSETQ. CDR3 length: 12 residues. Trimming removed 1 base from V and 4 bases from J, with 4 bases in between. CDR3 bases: TGCGCCAGCAGCTTGCTGGCAGATACGCAGTATTTT. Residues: CASSLLADTQYF.

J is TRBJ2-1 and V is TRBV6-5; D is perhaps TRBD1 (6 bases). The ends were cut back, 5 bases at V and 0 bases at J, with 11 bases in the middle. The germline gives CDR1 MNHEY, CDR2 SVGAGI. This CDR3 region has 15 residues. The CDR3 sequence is CASSTGTSSYNEQFF. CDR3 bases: TGTGCCAGCAGTACCGGGACAAGCTCCTACAATGAGCAGTTCTTC.